This entry concerns a single T cell receptor beta chain. The antigen remains undetermined. Time point denoted: sample taken at primary tumor resection. Whole RNA obtained from tumor, nontumor lung or frozen PBMC underwent sequencing without sorting. The data are from a study of spatial heterogeneity in lung cancer. Study-level information: The library had UMIs, and each TCR and UMI pair averaged more than ten raw reads.

General study results and limits: Ubiquitous expanded tumor TCRs were observed in blood more at resection than follow-up.

One entry per CDR3 protein, called by TCRdb with MiXCR from the 5' RACE reads. This table has roughly 20,000 distinct CDR3 sequences, approximately 4.4% appearing once. The sequence was collected from a male donor with early-stage non-small cell lung cancer. The sequenced sample was PBMCs, obtained at surgery.

The CDR3: CASSLTSGSTDTQYF. The CDR3 DNA sequence: TGTGCCAGCAGCCTGACTAGCGGGAGCACAGATACGCAGTATTTT. The rearrangement uses TRBV7-3 and TRBJ2-3; 10 bases are shared with TRBD2. V dropped 5 bases and J dropped 0; count of bases not matched to a gene: 2. In germline, CDR1 is SGHTA, CDR2 FQGTGA. The CDR3 loop spans 15 amino acids.